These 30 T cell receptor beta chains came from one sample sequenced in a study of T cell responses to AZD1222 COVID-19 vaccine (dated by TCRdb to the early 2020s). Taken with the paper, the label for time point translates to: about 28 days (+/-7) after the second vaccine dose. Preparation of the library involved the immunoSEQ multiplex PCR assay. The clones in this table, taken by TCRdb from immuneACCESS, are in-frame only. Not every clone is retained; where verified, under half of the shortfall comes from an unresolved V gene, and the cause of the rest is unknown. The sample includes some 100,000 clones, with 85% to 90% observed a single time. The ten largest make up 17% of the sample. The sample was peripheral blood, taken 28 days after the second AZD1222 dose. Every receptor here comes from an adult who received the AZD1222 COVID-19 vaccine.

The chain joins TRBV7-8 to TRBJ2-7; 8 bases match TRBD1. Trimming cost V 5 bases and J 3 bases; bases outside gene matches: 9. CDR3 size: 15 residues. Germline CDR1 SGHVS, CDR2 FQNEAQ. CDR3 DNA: TGTGCCAGCAGCCCTTCTCCCACAGGGGGCTACGAGCAGTACTTC. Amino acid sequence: CASSPSPTGGYEQYF. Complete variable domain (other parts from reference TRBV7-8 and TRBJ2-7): GAGVSQSPRYKVAKRGQDVALRCDPISGHVSLFWYQQALGQGPEFLTYFQNEAQLDKSGLPSDRFFAERPEGSVSTLKIQRTQQEDSAVYLCASSPSPTGGYEQYFGPGTRLTVT.

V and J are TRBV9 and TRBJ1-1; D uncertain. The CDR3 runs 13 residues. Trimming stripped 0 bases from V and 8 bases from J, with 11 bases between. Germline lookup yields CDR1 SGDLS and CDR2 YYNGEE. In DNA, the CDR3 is TGTGCCAGCAGCGTAGGGGGTTTGGGGGAAGCTTTCTTT. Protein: CASSVGGLGEAFF.

This CDR3 reads CASSSQVSPGRRTEAFF. CDR3 nucleotide sequence: TGTGCCAGCAGCTCACAAGTGTCTCCAGGGAGGCGCACTGAAGCTTTCTTT. This sequence joins TRBV7-2 and TRBJ1-1, with D maybe TRBD1 (5 bases). This CDR3 spans 17 amino acids. CDR1 and CDR2 from the germline V gene are SGHTA and FQGNSA. V was shortened by 4 bases and J by 4 bases, with 22 bases between the two germline ends.

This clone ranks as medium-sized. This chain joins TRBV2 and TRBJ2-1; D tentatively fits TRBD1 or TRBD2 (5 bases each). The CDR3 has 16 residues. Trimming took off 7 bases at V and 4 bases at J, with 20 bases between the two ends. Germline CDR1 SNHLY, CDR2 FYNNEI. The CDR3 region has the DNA TGTGCCAGCAACGGAGGCCTAATAGGGGCTTACAATGAGCAGTTCTTC. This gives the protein CASNGGLIGAYNEQFF.

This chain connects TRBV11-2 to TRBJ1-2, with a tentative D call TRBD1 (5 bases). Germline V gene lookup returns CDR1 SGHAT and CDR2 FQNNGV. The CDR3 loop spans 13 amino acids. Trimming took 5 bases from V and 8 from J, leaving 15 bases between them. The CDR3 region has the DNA TGTGCCAGCAGCCCCAGACAGCAACAGGGCTACACCTTC. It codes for CASSPRQQQGYTF.

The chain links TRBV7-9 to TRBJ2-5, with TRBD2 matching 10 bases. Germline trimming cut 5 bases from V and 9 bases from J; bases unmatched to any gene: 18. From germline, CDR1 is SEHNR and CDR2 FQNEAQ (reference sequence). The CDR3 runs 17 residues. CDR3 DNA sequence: TGTGCCAGCAGCCACAGAAGACTAGCGGGTTTTAGTGAGGCCCAGTACTTC. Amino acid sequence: CASSHRRLAGFSEAQYF.

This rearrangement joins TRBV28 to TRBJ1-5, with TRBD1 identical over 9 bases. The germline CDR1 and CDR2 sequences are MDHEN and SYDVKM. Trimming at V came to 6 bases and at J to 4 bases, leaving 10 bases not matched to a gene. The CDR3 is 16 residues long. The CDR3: CASSVIQGARNQPQHF. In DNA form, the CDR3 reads TGTGCCAGCAGCGTTATACAGGGGGCCCGAAATCAGCCCCAGCATTTT.

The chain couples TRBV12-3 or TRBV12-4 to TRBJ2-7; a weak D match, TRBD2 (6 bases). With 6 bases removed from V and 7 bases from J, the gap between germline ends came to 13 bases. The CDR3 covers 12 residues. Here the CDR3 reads CASRSGWTEQYF. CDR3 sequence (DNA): TGTGCCAGCAGAAGCGGGTGGACGGAGCAGTACTTC.

The CDR3 here is CASSPRGQEYGYTF. The CDR3, as DNA: TGTGCCAGCAGTCCTAGGGGACAGGAATATGGCTACACCTTC. J is TRBJ1-2 and V is TRBV3-1 (or the pseudogene TRBV3-2), with 8 nucleotides matching TRBD1. CDR1 is LGHDT, CDR2 YNNKEL, per germline (reference sequence). CDR3 size: 14 residues. V gave up 6 bases and J gave up 5 bases; unmatched junction bases: 8.

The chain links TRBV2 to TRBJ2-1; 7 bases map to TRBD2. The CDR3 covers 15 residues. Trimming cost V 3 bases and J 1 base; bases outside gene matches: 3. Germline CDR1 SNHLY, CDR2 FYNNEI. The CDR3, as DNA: TGTGCCAGCAGTGATGGGACTAATTCCTACAATGAGCAGTTCTTC. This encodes CASSDGTNSYNEQFF.

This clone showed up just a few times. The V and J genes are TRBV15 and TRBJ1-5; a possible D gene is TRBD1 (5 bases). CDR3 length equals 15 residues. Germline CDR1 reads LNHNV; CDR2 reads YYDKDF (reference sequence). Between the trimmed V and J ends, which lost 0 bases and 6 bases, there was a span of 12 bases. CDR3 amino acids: CATSREWGVRQPQHF. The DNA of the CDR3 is TGTGCCACCAGCAGAGAATGGGGGGTCCGTCAGCCCCAGCATTTT. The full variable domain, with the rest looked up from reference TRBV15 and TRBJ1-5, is DAMVIQNPRYQVTQFGKPVTLSCSQTLNHNVMYWYQQKSSQAPKLLFHYYDKDFNNEADTPDNFQSRRPNTSFCFLDIRSPGLGDTAMYLCATSREWGVRQPQHFGDGTRLSIL.

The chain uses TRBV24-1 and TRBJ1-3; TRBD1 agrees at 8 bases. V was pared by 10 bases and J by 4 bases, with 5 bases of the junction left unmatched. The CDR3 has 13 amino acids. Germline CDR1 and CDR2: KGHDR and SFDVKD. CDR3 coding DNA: TGTGCCACTCAGGGGGCTGGCGGAAACACCATATATTTT. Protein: CATQGAGGNTIYF.

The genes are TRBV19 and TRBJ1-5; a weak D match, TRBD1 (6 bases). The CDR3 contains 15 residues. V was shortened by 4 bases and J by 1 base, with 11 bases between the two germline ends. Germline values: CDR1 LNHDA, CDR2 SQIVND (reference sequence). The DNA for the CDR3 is TGTGCCAGTAGTACGACAGGACGGAGCAATCAGCCCCAGCATTTT. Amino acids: CASSTTGRSNQPQHF.

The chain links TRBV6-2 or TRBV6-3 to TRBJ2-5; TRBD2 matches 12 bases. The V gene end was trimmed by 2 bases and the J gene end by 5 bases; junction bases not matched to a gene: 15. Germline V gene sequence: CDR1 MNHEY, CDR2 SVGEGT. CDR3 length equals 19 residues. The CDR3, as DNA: TGTGCCAGCAGTTACCCAGTACGGACTAGCGGGGTAAATAGGGAGACCCAGTACTTC. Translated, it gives CASSYPVRTSGVNRETQYF.

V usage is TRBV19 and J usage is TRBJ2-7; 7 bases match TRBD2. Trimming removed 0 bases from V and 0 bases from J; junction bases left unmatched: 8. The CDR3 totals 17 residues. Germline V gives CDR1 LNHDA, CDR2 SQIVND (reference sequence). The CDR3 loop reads CASSIDLSSGYSYEQYF. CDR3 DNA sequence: TGTGCCAGTAGTATAGATCTCAGTAGCGGGTACTCCTACGAGCAGTACTTC.

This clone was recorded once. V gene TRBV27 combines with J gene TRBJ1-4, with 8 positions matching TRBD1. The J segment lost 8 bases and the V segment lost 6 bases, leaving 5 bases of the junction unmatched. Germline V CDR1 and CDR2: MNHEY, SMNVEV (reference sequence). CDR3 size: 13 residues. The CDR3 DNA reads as TGTGCCAGCAGCCGGGGACAGGCCGAAAAACTGTTTTTT. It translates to CASSRGQAEKLFF.

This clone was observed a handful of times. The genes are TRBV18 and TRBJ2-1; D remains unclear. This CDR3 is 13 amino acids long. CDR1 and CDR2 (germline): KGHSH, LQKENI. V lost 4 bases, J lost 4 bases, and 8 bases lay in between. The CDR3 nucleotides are TGTGCCAGCTCACTGAGCTTATACAATGAGCAGTTCTTC. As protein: CASSLSLYNEQFF. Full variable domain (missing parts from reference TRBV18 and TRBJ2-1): NAGVMQNPRHLVRRRGQEARLRCSPMKGHSHVYWYRQLPEEGLKFMVYLQKENIIDESGMPKERFSAEFPKEGPSILRIQQVVRGDSAAYFCASSLSLYNEQFFGPGTRLTVL.

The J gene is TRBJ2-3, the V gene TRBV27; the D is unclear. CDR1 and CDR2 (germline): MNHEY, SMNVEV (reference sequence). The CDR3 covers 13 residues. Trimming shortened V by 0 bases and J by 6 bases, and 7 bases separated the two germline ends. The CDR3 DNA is TGTGCCAGCAGTTTATCGTTGGTGGATACGCAGTATTTT. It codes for CASSLSLVDTQYF.

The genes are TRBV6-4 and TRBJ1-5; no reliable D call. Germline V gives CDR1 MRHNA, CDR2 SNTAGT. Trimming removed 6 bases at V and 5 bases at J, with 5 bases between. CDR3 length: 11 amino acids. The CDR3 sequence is CASRRDQPQHF. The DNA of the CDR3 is TGTGCCAGCAGGAGGGATCAGCCCCAGCATTTT.

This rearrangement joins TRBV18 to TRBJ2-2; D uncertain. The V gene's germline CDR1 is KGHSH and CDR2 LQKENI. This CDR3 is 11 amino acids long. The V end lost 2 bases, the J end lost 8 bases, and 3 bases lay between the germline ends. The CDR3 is CASSPEGELFF. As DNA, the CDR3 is TGTGCCAGCTCACCAGAAGGGGAGCTGTTTTTT.

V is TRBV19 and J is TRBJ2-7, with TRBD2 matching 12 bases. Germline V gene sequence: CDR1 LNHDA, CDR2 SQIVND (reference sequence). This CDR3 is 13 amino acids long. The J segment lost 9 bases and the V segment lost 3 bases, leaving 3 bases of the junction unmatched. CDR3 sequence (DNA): TGTGCCAGTAGTATGACTAGCGGGAGTGTGCAGTACTTC. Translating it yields CASSMTSGSVQYF.

The CDR3 reads CASSLNYRGQETQYF. The CDR3 nucleotides are TGCGCCAGCAGCTTGAACTATCGGGGTCAAGAGACCCAGTACTTC. The chain carries TRBV5-1 and TRBJ2-5; TRBD2 might be the D (5 bases). This CDR3 comprises 15 residues. Germline CDR1 reads SGHRS; CDR2 reads YFSETQ. Trimming took off 1 base at V and 2 bases at J, with 12 bases between the two ends.

CDR3: CASSLAHGTPGELFF. The CDR3 region has the DNA TGCGCCAGCAGCTTGGCCCACGGAACACCGGGGGAGCTGTTTTTT. The chain joins TRBV5-1 to TRBJ2-2; D ambiguous. This CDR3 is built from 15 residues. Germline lookup yields CDR1 SGHRS and CDR2 YFSETQ. The V end was cut by 0 bases, the J end by 8 bases, with 14 bases between.

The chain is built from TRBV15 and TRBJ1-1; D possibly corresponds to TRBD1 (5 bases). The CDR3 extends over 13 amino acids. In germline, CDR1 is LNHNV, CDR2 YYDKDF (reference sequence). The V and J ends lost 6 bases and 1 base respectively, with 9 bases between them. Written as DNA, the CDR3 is TGTGCCACCAGAAGGGGACCGAACACTGAAGCTTTCTTT. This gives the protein CATRRGPNTEAFF.

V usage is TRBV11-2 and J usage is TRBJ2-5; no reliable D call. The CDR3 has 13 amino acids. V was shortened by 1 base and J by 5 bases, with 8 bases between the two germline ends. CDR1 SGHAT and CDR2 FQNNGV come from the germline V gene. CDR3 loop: CASSLVAGETQYF. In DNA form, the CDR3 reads TGTGCCAGCAGCTTAGTTGCCGGGGAGACCCAGTACTTC.

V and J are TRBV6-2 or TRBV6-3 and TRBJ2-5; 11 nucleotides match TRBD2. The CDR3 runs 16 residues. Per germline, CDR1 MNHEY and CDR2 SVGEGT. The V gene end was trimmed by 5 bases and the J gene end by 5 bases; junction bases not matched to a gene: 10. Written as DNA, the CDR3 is TGTGCCAGCAGTCCCCAGACTAGCGGGGTGGTTGAGACCCAGTACTTC. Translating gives CASSPQTSGVVETQYF.

CDR3 region: CASSYTAAELYNEQFF. The CDR3, as DNA: TGTGCCAGCAGTTACACGGCAGCTGAATTATACAATGAGCAGTTCTTC. The chain carries TRBV6-5 and TRBJ2-1; D not resolved. The CDR3 has 16 residues. Germline lookup yields CDR1 MNHEY and CDR2 SVGAGI. V dropped 2 bases and J dropped 4 bases, with 15 bases sitting between them.

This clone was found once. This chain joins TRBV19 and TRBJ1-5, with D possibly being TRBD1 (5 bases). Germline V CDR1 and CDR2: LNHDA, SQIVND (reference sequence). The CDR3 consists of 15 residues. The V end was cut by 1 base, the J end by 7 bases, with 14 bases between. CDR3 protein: CASSIVLGRAQPQHF. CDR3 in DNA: TGTGCCAGTAGTATAGTATTGGGCAGGGCACAGCCCCAGCATTTT.

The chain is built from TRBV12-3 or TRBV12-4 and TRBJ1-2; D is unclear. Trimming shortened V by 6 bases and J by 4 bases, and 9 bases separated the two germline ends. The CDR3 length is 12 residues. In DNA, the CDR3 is TGTGCCAGCAGAAACTTTATCTATGGCTACACCTTC. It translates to CASRNFIYGYTF.

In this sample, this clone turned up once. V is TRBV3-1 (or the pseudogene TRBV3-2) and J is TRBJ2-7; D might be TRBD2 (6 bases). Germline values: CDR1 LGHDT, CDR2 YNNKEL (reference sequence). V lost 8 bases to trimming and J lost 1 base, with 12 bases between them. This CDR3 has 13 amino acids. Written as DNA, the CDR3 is TGTGCCAGCGGTCTCGGGACTTCCTACGAGCAGTACTTC. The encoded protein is CASGLGTSYEQYF.